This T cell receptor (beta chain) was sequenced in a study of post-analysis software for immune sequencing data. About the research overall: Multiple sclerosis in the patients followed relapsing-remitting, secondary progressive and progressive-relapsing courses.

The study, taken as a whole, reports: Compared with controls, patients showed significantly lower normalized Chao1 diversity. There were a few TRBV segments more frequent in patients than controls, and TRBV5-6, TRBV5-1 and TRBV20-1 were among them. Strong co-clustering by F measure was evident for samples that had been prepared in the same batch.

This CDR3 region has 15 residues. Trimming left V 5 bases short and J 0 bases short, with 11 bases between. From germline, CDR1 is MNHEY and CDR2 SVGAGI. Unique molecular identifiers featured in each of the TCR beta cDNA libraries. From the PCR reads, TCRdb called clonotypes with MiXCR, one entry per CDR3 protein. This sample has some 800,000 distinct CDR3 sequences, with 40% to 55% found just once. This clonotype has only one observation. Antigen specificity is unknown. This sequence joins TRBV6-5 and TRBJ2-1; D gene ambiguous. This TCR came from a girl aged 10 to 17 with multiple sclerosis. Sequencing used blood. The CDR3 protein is CASSADWSSYNEQFF. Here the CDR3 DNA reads TGTGCCAGCAGTGCCGATTGGAGCTCCTACAATGAGCAGTTCTTC.